The T cell receptor (beta chain) described here comes from a study of T cells in Graves' hyperthyroidism and ophthalmopathy. Unmatched junction bases numbered 6, after V lost 5 bases and J lost 3 bases. The CDR3 extends over 14 amino acids. Germline assignment: CDR1 KGHSH and CDR2 LQKENI. For Graves' hyperthyroidism to be stable, ophthalmopathy could not progress within 18 months. Thyroid ultrasound and orbital computed tomography, with clinical symptoms and serum thyroxine and TRAb, informed diagnoses. Template material for amplifying TCR beta CDR3 regions consisted of RNA transcripts. Initially, a first-round RT-PCR of the TCR CDR3 employed the HTBI primer set. MiXCR, run by TCRdb on the multiplex PCR reads, gives a single entry per CDR3 protein. The sample has just under 750,000 distinct CDR3 sequences, 30% to 40% seen once. This clonotype was detected a few times.

This TCR came from a woman aged 35 to 49 with Graves' hyperthyroidism. The chain couples TRBV18 to TRBJ2-5; 7 bases agree with TRBD2. The sample consisted of blood. The CDR3 region is CASSELAIKETQYF. DNA for the CDR3: TGTGCCAGCTCAGAACTAGCGATTAAAGAGACCCAGTACTTC.